This T cell receptor beta chain was identified in a study of CD8+ T cells in alopecia areata. Overall study findings and caveats: Resident alphabeta T-cell populations of normal skin are likewise subject to sequencing in scalp samples. Higher clonality and more expanded CD8+ clones appeared in lesional than normal scalp. Patients displayed less clarity in TCR sharing than mice, a finding possibly related to HLA.

Cell sorting on a FACSAria was used to separate CD4+ and CD8+ T cells from the PBMCs. With respect to this clone: The antigen remains undetermined.

The authors extracted RNA and reverse transcribed it into cDNA as the sequencing template. TCRdb keeps only in-frame clones here, not all; method: immunoSEQ multiplex PCR. The data show 110,000 to 150,000 clones, with roughly 58% seen just once and around 34% held by the top ten. CDR1 and CDR2 from the germline V gene are GTSNPN and SVGIG (reference sequence). Germline trimming cut 2 bases from V and 5 bases from J; bases unmatched to any gene: 13. The length of the CDR3 is 16 residues. The sequence came from a human donor in good health. The V call is TRBV30, the J call TRBJ2-7; 9 bases match TRBD1. Sequencing was performed on CD8+ T cells sorted from blood. In nucleotides, the CDR3 is TGTGCCTGGAGTCCCCCAAGGACAGGGGAAAAGGACGAGCAGTACTTC. Its protein product is CAWSPPRTGEKDEQYF. Full variable domain (outside the CDR3, taken from reference TRBV30 and TRBJ2-7): SQTIHQWPATLVQPVGSPLSLECTVEGTSNPNLYWYRQAAGRGLQLLFYSVGIGQISSEVPQNLSASRPQDRQFILSSKKLLLSDSGFYLCAWSPPRTGEKDEQYFGPGTRLTVT.